The present T cell receptor beta chain was sequenced within a study of blood T cell repertoires in COVID-19. Study context: Collection of acute and convalescent COVID-19 samples took place in the United States, Italy and Spain.

Assay used: immunoSEQ multiplex PCR; TCRdb lists only in-frame clones, some missing. The sample has about 70,000 clones; 79% are singletons. The CDR3 spans 12 residues. V lost 11 bases to trimming and J lost 3 bases, with 11 bases between them. The germline V gene encodes CDR1 SEHNR and CDR2 FQNEAQ (reference sequence). Sequencing input: peripheral blood. The TCR originated in a woman aged 55 to 70 with acute or convalescent COVID-19. The chain combines TRBV7-9 with TRBJ1-3; the D is unclear. The DNA for the CDR3 is TGTGCCGGAGGGATCAATGGAAACACCATATATTTT. It codes for CAGGINGNTIYF.